This T cell receptor (beta chain) appears in the sequencing data of a study of shared T cell receptors in the human thymus. The trim removed 2 bases at V and 8 bases at J, leaving 10 bases unmatched. Germline assignment: CDR1 SGHKS and CDR2 YYEKEE (reference sequence). The CDR3 runs to 15 residues. Measured with immunoSEQ multiplex PCR; TCRdb has only the in-frame clones, and not every one. The sample has hundreds of thousands of clones; around 87% are singletons. This clone was counted a single time. These data were also reused for a study on human thymus T cells. That study reports: Corrective heart surgery yielded the resections from which the thymus tissue came. The authors found apparently biased V and J gene usage in thymic and blood repertoires.

The chain recombines TRBV5-5 with TRBJ2-1; 7 bases match TRBD2. Material for sequencing was thymocytes. The sequence came from a boy under two years old with a congenital heart defect. CDR3 coding DNA: TGTGCCAGCAGCTTAAGGAGCGGGATCTCCGATGAGCAGTTCTTC. Its protein is CASSLRSGISDEQFF.